This T cell receptor beta chain was found in a study of memory CD4+ T cells and cytomegalovirus serostatus. Study-level background: This sample comes from healthy Belgian adults, under 10 CMV seropositive, approximately 22 seronegative. Study results and caveats: CD4+ memory repertoires contained about 40% of the 164 reported CMV TCRbeta sequences. The CMV-associated TCR signature appears largely within the CD4+ memory repertoire.

Single viable CD3+CD4+CD8-CD45RO+ cells were sorted as the memory CD4+ T cells. After thawing, CD4+ T cells were positively selected. CDR1 and CDR2 (germline): SGHTA, FQGNSA. V gave up 4 bases and J gave up 4 bases, with 5 bases separating them. The CDR3 has 12 residues. As regards this clone: Its antigen remains unknown.

Using immunoSEQ multiplex PCR, the repertoire was profiled, and TCRdb retains in-frame clones only, with some absent. The sample gives about 59,000 clones, less than 85% of which show up once; approximately 0.5% is in the top ten. The sequenced sample was memory CD4+ T cells from blood. The V and J genes are TRBV7-2 and TRBJ1-5; D unclear. The TCR was taken from an adult in good health and CMV-seronegative. Some clones in this sample may be carry-over from other donors' samples. As DNA, the CDR3 is TGTGCCAGCAGCTCCCAGAATCAGCCCCAGCATTTT. The encoded protein is CASSSQNQPQHF.